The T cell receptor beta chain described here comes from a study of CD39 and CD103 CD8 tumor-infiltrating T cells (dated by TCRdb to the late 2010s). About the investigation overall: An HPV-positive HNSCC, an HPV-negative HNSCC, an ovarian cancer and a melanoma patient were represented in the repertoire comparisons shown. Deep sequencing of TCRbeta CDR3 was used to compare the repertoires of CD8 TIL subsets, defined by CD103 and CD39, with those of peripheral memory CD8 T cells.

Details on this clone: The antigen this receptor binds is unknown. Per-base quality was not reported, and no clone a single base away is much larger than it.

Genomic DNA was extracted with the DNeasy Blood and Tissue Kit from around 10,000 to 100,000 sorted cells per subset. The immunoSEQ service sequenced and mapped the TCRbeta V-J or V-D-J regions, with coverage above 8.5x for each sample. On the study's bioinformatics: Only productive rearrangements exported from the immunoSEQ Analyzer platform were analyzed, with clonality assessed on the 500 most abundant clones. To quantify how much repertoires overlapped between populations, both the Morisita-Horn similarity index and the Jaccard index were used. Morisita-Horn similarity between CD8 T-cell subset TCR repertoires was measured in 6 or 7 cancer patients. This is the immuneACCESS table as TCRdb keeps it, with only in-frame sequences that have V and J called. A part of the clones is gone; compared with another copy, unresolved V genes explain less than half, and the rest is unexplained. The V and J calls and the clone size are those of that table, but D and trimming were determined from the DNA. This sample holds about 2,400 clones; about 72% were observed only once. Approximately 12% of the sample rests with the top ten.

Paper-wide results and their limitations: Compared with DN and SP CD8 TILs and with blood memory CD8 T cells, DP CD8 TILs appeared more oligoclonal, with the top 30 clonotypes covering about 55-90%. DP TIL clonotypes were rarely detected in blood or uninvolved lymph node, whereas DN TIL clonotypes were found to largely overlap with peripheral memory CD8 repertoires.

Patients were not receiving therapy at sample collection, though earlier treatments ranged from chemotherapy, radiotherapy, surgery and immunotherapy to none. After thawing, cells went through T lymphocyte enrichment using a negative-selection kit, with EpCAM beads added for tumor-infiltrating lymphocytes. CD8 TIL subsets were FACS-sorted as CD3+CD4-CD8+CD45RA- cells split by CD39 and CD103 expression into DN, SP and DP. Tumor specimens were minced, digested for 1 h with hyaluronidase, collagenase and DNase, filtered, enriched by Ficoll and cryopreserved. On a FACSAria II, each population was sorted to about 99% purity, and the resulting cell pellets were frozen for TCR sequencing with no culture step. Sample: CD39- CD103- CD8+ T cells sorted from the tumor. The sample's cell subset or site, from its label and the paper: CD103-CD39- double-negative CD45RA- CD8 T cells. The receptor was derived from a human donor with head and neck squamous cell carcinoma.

The nucleotide sequence reads TGTGCCAGCTCGCCCGGAGGGACAGGGAACGAGCAGTACTTC. Its amino acids are CASSPGGTGNEQYF. The rearrangement joined TRBV18 to TRBJ2-7, and TRBD1 aligns with 9 junction nucleotides. CDR1 and CDR2 were assigned from the germline V gene as KGHSH and LQKENI. The CDR3 sequence holds 14 residues, the cysteine and phenylalanine included. The CDR3 DNA has 42 bases and is translated from base 1. Trimming leaves V shorter by 6 bases and J shorter by 5 bases, with the junction holding 8 bases beyond the gene matches.